The present T cell receptor (beta chain) was sequenced within a study of identical twins. CDR3 length equals 16 residues. Germline lookup yields CDR1 ENHRY and CDR2 SYGVKD. V lost 7 bases and J lost 0, with 15 bases in between. This clonotype has only a few counts. The antigen remains undetermined. Study-wide findings and caveats: Twin-shared out-of-frame alpha sequences showed excess low generation probability. Diverse VJ usage suggested most zero-insertion clonotypes were not invariant T cells.

Unique molecular identifiers were present on cDNA, and template switching added a universal primer site. TCRdb re-called the 5' RACE reads with MiXCR, one entry per CDR3 protein. This table has about 920,000 distinct CDR3 sequences, 10% to 15% appearing once. A further study also used this sample, focusing on yellow fever vaccine responses in identical twins. That work adds: Reported findings indicate that twins' vaccine T cell responses seemed partially convergent, partially personalized.

The TCR originated in a woman aged 18-30 years in good health. The source material was PBMCs. The chain recombines TRBV10-3 with TRBJ2-2; possibly TRBD1 or TRBD2 for D (5 bases each). Here the CDR3 DNA reads TGTGCCATCAAGCATCGGGACGGCGCGAACACCGGGGAGCTGTTTTTT. Its protein product is CAIKHRDGANTGELFF.